Each of the 30 T cell receptor beta chains below was sequenced from the same sample in a study of identical twins. TCRdb used MiXCR to reprocess the 5' RACE reads, holding one entry per CDR3 protein. The profile shows about 220,000 distinct CDR3 sequences, 6.5% to 8.5% of them singletons. The same data also went into a second study, on yellow fever vaccine responses in identical twins.

Sequencing used memory (CD45RO+) T cells sorted from blood. The receptors were sampled from a woman aged 18-35 years in good health.

In this sample, this clonotype turned up many times. The J gene is TRBJ2-5, the V gene TRBV28; no reliable D call. Germline CDR1 is MDHEN and CDR2 is SYDVKM. This CDR3 comprises 11 residues. Trimming stripped 6 bases from V and 3 bases from J, with 5 bases between. The CDR3 DNA reads as TGTGCCAGCAGGATAAAAGAGACCCAGTACTTC. Translation: CASRIKETQYF.

Of note for this clonotype: A read error may explain this, as a much larger clone is one base away. This sequence joins TRBV7-2 and TRBJ2-7; unclear D gene. The CDR3 extends over 14 amino acids. Per the germline V gene, CDR1 is SGHTA and CDR2 is FQGNSA. With 1 base removed from V and 6 bases from J, the gap between germline ends came to 13 bases. In DNA form, the CDR3 reads TGTGCCAGCAGCTTAGACTTCGCGGTAGCCGAGCAGTACTTC. Translation: CASSLDFAVAEQYF. Full variable domain (rest looked up from reference TRBV7-2 and TRBJ2-7): GAGVSQSPSNKVTEKGKDVELRCDPISGHTALYWYRQSLGQGLEFLIYFQGNSAPDKSGLPSDRFSAERTGGSVSTLTIQRTQQEDSAVYLCASSLDFAVAEQYFGPGTRLTVT.

This clonotype was recorded many times. The rearrangement links TRBV6-2 or TRBV6-3 to TRBJ2-3; D perhaps matches TRBD1 (6 bases). This CDR3 comprises 14 residues. Trimming pared 5 bases from V and 2 bases from J, leaving 11 bases between. CDR1 and CDR2 (germline): MNHEY, SVGEGT. Here the CDR3 reads CASSRGNPTDTQYF. For the CDR3, the DNA is TGTGCCAGCAGTAGGGGGAACCCCACAGATACGCAGTATTTT.

This clonotype has ten or more counts. The chain is built from TRBV7-2 and TRBJ2-1; D is perhaps TRBD1 (5 bases). Germline CDR1 is SGHTA and CDR2 is FQGNSA. The V end lost 2 bases, the J end lost 9 bases, and 8 bases lay between the germline ends. The CDR3 has 12 residues. This CDR3 reads CASSLQGIEQFF. The CDR3 region has the DNA TGTGCCAGCAGCTTACAGGGAATTGAGCAGTTCTTC.

This clonotype was found many times. This chain connects TRBV7-6 to TRBJ2-7; TRBD2 agrees at 7 bases. This CDR3 has 15 residues. The germline V gene encodes CDR1 SGHVS and CDR2 FNYEAQ. After removal of 4 bases from V and 0 bases from J, the junction contained 6 bases not matched to a gene. CDR3 in amino acids: CASSSGLGFSYEQYF. The DNA for the CDR3 is TGTGCCAGCAGCTCCGGACTAGGCTTCTCCTACGAGCAGTACTTC.

This clonotype was found a few times. V and J are TRBV6-2 or TRBV6-3 and TRBJ2-1, with a tentative D call TRBD2 (6 bases). This CDR3 is built from 14 residues. CDR1 and CDR2 from the germline V gene are MNHEY and SVGEGT. V was trimmed by 2 bases and J by 7 bases, leaving 12 bases between them. CDR3 DNA: TGTGCCAGCAGTTACGGGATCCGGGGGAATGAGCAGTTCTTC. Translation: CASSYGIRGNEQFF.

This clonotype appeared many times. The V gene is TRBV20-1, the J gene TRBJ2-7; the D is unclear. Germline V gene lookup returns CDR1 DFQATT and CDR2 SNEGSKA (reference sequence). The CDR3 has 13 residues. The V end was cut by 3 bases, the J end by 3 bases, with 12 bases between. CDR3 nucleotide sequence: TGCAGTGCTAGTCACTCATCAGACTACGAGCAGTACTTC. Translating gives CSASHSSDYEQYF.

This clonotype was detected many times. This chain joins TRBV7-9 and TRBJ2-1; 11 positions agree with TRBD2. Germline values: CDR1 SEHNR, CDR2 FQNEAQ (reference sequence). With 3 bases clipped from V and 7 bases from J, the junction kept 5 bases outside the gene matches. The CDR3 has 15 residues. CDR3 sequence reads: CASSLGTSGRNEQFF. Here the CDR3 DNA reads TGTGCCAGCAGCTTGGGGACTAGCGGACGAAATGAGCAGTTCTTC. Variable domain in full (rest from reference TRBV7-9 and TRBJ2-1): DTGVSQNPRHKITKRGQNVTFRCDPISEHNRLYWYRQTLGQGPEFLTYFQNEAQLEKSRLLSDRFSAERPKGSFSTLEIQRTEQGDSAMYLCASSLGTSGRNEQFFGPGTRLTVL.

This clonotype showed up just a few times. V and J are TRBV20-1 and TRBJ2-4, with a possible D match to TRBD2 (6 bases). Trimming removed 4 bases from V and 0 bases from J, with 13 bases in between. The germline V gene encodes CDR1 DFQATT and CDR2 SNEGSKA (reference sequence). The CDR3 spans 15 residues. In nucleotides, the CDR3 is TGCAGTGCTACCGGCAGGGACTTAGCCAAAAACATTCAGTACTTC. It translates to CSATGRDLAKNIQYF.

The chain recombines TRBV7-9 with TRBJ2-3, with 12 nucleotides matching TRBD2. J lost 5 bases, V lost 2 bases, and 2 bases had no gene match. Germline V lookup: CDR1 SEHNR, CDR2 FQNEAQ (reference sequence). This CDR3 has 15 residues. The CDR3 region has the DNA TGTGCCAGCAGCTTAACGGGACTAGCGGGAGATACGCAGTATTTT. As protein: CASSLTGLAGDTQYF.

The V gene is TRBV5-1, the J gene TRBJ2-1, with 11 nucleotides matching TRBD2. This CDR3 has 15 amino acids. V gave up 2 bases and J gave up 4 bases; unmatched junction bases: 2. Germline-derived CDR1 and CDR2 are SGHRS and YFSETQ. DNA of the CDR3: TGCGCCAGCAGCTTCCGGACTAGCGGGTACAATGAGCAGTTCTTC. It specifies CASSFRTSGYNEQFF.

This clonotype was seen at least ten times. The chain combines TRBV15 with TRBJ2-4; D gene uncertain. The V gene's germline CDR1 is LNHNV and CDR2 YYDKDF (reference sequence). The CDR3 spans 12 residues. Trimming shortened V by 0 bases and J by 8 bases, and 5 bases separated the two germline ends. CDR3 protein: CATSREADIQYF. CDR3 nucleotide sequence: TGTGCCACCAGCAGAGAGGCGGACATTCAGTACTTC.

There are a few counts of this clonotype. The rearrangement joins TRBV7-9 to TRBJ2-3, with D possibly being TRBD2 (6 bases). Germline V gene sequence: CDR1 SEHNR, CDR2 FQNEAQ (reference sequence). CDR3 length: 15 residues. V was cut by 5 bases and J by 1 base, with 13 bases left in between. Written as DNA, the CDR3 is TGTGCCAGCAGCCCCCGGAGGGTTGGCACAGATACGCAGTATTTT. Translation: CASSPRRVGTDTQYF.

This clonotype was observed many times. An end of the junction does not agree with germline; a read error may underlie this. This chain connects TRBV11-2 to TRBJ2-5; D is unclear. The CDR3 consists of 14 residues. In germline, CDR1 is SGHAT, CDR2 FQNNGV. As DNA, the CDR3 is TGCGCCAGCAGCTTGGATTCCCGAGGAGAGACCCAGTACTTC. Amino acids: CASSLDSRGETQYF.

The chain's CDR3 is CASSISGLATGELFF. The CDR3 nucleotides read TGTGCCAGTAGTATTTCAGGGCTCGCCACCGGGGAGCTGTTTTTT. The chain carries TRBV19 and TRBJ2-2; tentatively, D is TRBD1 (5 bases). Trimming removed 3 bases from V and 4 bases from J, with 12 bases in between. The CDR3 loop spans 15 amino acids. The germline V gene encodes CDR1 LNHDA and CDR2 SQIVND (reference sequence).

The table lists this clonotype with many counts. The rearrangement uses TRBV6-6 and TRBJ2-3, with TRBD2 matching over 7 bases. V shed 7 bases and J 4 bases; nucleotides not matched to a gene: 8. Germline lookup yields CDR1 MNHNY and CDR2 SVGAGI (reference sequence). The CDR3 loop spans 14 amino acids. In DNA form, the CDR3 reads TGTGCCAGCATTCTCCTGGGGGGGGCAGATACGCAGTATTTT. This gives the protein CASILLGGADTQYF.

The genes are TRBV18 and TRBJ2-1; TRBD1 is a possible D gene (6 bases). Trimming took off 0 bases at V and 8 bases at J, with 20 bases between the two ends. From germline, CDR1 is KGHSH and CDR2 LQKENI. This CDR3 region has 17 residues. The CDR3 bases are TGTGCCAGCTCACCACCGGTAACACAGGGACGTTTGGATGAGCAGTTCTTC. It yields the protein CASSPPVTQGRLDEQFF.

This chain connects TRBV18 to TRBJ2-7; the match to TRBD1 covers 9 bases. J lost 6 bases, V lost 3 bases, and 6 bases had no gene match. This CDR3 is built from 14 residues. Germline loops: CDR1 KGHSH, CDR2 LQKENI. In nucleotides, the CDR3 is TGTGCCAGCTCACCGGGACAGGGCACCGGCGAGCAGTACTTC. This gives the protein CASSPGQGTGEQYF.

The sample holds many counts of this clonotype. The rearrangement uses TRBV5-1 and TRBJ2-3, with D maybe TRBD2 (6 bases). This CDR3 is built from 16 residues. V was trimmed by 7 bases and J by 2 bases, leaving 20 bases between them. Germline lookup yields CDR1 SGHRS and CDR2 YFSETQ. The CDR3 coding sequence is TGCGCCAGCGGGCACTTCGGTAGCGGATACACAGATACGCAGTATTTT. Protein: CASGHFGSGYTDTQYF.

A few counts support this clonotype. CDR3 sequence (DNA): TGTGCCAGCAGTGCCCGAACACCGGACCTCTCTGGAAACACCATATATTTT. The encoded protein is CASSARTPDLSGNTIYF. The chain recombines TRBV2 with TRBJ1-3; D not certain. Germline CDR1 reads SNHLY; CDR2 reads FYNNEI. The CDR3 consists of 17 residues. V was shortened by 4 bases and J by 0 bases, with 16 bases between the two germline ends.

The CDR3 DNA follows: TGTGCCAGCAGTTACGTCTCTAGCGGGAGGTACGAGCAGTACTTC. This codes for CASSYVSSGRYEQYF. The J gene is TRBJ2-7, the V gene TRBV6-2 or TRBV6-3; 11 nucleotides match TRBD2. CDR1 is MNHEY and CDR2 is SVGEGT in the germline V gene. V shed 2 bases, J shed 4 bases, and the junction held 4 bases outside the gene matches. There are 15 residues in the CDR3.

This clonotype was counted a few times. This rearrangement joins TRBV5-4 to TRBJ2-7; 12 nucleotides match TRBD2. Per germline, CDR1 SGHNT and CDR2 YYREEE (reference sequence). V was clipped by 1 base and J by 3 bases; unmatched bases: 2. The CDR3 has 15 residues. The CDR3 protein is CASSLPGLAGYEQYF. The CDR3 bases are TGTGCCAGCAGCTTGCCGGGACTAGCGGGCTACGAGCAGTACTTC.

V is TRBV27 and J is TRBJ2-7; tentatively, D is TRBD2 (6 bases). Germline CDR1 and CDR2: MNHEY and SMNVEV (reference sequence). CDR3 length: 15 amino acids. Trimming removed 2 bases at V and 3 bases at J, with 14 bases between. CDR3 protein: CASSLTTGLNYEQYF. CDR3 nucleotide sequence: TGTGCCAGCAGTTTAACCACGGGACTGAACTACGAGCAGTACTTC.

This clonotype was seen only a few times. This rearrangement joins TRBV7-2 to TRBJ2-5; TRBD2 matches 7 bases. The CDR3 spans 17 residues. Germline V gene lookup returns CDR1 SGHTA and CDR2 FQGNSA. V trimming: 1 base; J trimming: 0 bases; junction bases outside the gene matches: 8. CDR3: CASSLGRRGGYQETQYF. The DNA for the CDR3 is TGTGCCAGCAGCTTAGGTCGGCGGGGAGGGTACCAAGAGACCCAGTACTTC.

This clonotype was seen a handful of times. The chain joins TRBV24-1 to TRBJ2-7, with unresolved D. Germline V gene sequence: CDR1 KGHDR, CDR2 SFDVKD. The CDR3 length is 13 residues. V was shortened by 4 bases and J by 3 bases, with 9 bases between the two germline ends. Here the CDR3 DNA reads TGTGCCACCAGTGACCAACCAGGCTACGAGCAGTACTTC. Its translation: CATSDQPGYEQYF.

Here the CDR3 reads CASSVGVSPNSPLHF. As DNA, the CDR3 is TGTGCCAGCAGCGTAGGAGTGTCGCCTAATTCACCCCTCCACTTT. The V gene is TRBV9, the J gene TRBJ1-6, with D uncertain. CDR1 and CDR2 from the germline V gene are SGDLS and YYNGEE. V shed 0 bases and J shed 6 bases, with 10 bases lying between them. The CDR3 spans 15 residues.

The V and J genes are TRBV18 and TRBJ2-7; D unresolved. This CDR3 spans 15 amino acids. The V gene lost 4 bases and the J gene lost 3 bases, with 16 bases spanning the gap. The V gene's germline CDR1 is KGHSH and CDR2 LQKENI. The CDR3 reads CASSQTARKNYEQYF. The CDR3 region has the DNA TGTGCCAGCTCACAAACGGCGCGAAAGAACTACGAGCAGTACTTC.

This clonotype turned up a few times. The J gene is TRBJ2-3, the V gene TRBV10-3; D perhaps matches TRBD2 (5 bases). Per the germline V gene, CDR1 is ENHRY and CDR2 is SYGVKD. Trimming took off 3 bases at V and 2 bases at J, with 12 bases between the two ends. The CDR3 length is 15 residues. The CDR3: CAISERGADTDTQYF. In DNA form, the CDR3 reads TGTGCCATCAGTGAACGGGGTGCGGACACAGATACGCAGTATTTT.

This clonotype was detected a few times. The gene calls are TRBV6-2 or TRBV6-3 and TRBJ1-5; D is unclear. The germline V gene has CDR1 MNHEY and CDR2 SVGEGT. V lost 6 bases to trimming and J lost 4 bases, with 13 bases between them. This CDR3 is 14 amino acids long. CDR3 DNA sequence: TGTGCCAGCAGCCAAGGCCTCCCAAATCAGCCCCAGCATTTT. Translated: CASSQGLPNQPQHF.

The DNA for the CDR3 is TGTGCCAGCAGCTTAACCCCCCCCGACACAGATACGCAGTATTTT. Translated, it gives CASSLTPPDTDTQYF. The chain is built from TRBV7-6 and TRBJ2-3; D is ambiguous. Germline V gives CDR1 SGHVS, CDR2 FNYEAQ. The CDR3 consists of 15 residues. The germline V and J ends were trimmed by 2 bases and 2 bases, with 11 bases remaining between them.